This T cell receptor (beta chain) was documented in a study of PD-L1 blockade in urothelial cancer. Overall study context: Between 0 and 3 chemotherapy regimens preceded treatment for each patient. Study-wide findings and caveats: Durable benefit accompanied greater 3-week expansion of tumor-associated blood clones.

The time point was: pretreatment peripheral blood. A note on this clone: Its target is not known.

The CDR3 loop spans 13 amino acids. Germline CDR1 and CDR2: SGHTA and FQGTGA. V was pared by 4 bases and J by 8 bases, with 3 bases of the junction left unmatched. TCRdb's table, derived via immunoSEQ multiplex PCR, lists solely in-frame clones and lacks some. The repertoire holds 90,000 or so clones, with nearly 90% as singletons. This clonotype was sampled from a man aged 55 to 70 with urothelial cancer. The sample here was PBMCs, taken around atezolizumab (anti-PD-L1) treatment. The chain uses TRBV7-3 and TRBJ1-2; 11 bases agree with TRBD1. The CDR3 nucleotides read TGTGCCAGCAGCTCGGGACAGGGGGAAGGCTACACCTTC. It translates to CASSSGQGEGYTF.